The sequence of this T cell receptor beta chain was determined in a study of blood T cell repertoires in COVID-19. The wider study: Collection of acute and convalescent COVID-19 samples took place in the United States, Italy and Spain. T cells, B-cell-depleted T cells, or PBMCs supplied cDNA or gDNA.

In the original analysis: From reference gene primer amplification, estimates of nucleated cell counts were derived. Using immunoSEQ multiplex PCR, the repertoire was profiled, and TCRdb retains in-frame clones only, with some absent. From that table come the V and J calls and clone size; the DNA was used to work out D and trimming. The sample contains fewer than 150,000 clones, around 83% of which appear only once. The germline gives CDR1 SGHRS, CDR2 YFSETQ. The ends lost 4 bases at V and 3 bases at J; junction bases unmatched: 2. This CDR3 is 13 amino acids long. The receptor comes from a woman aged 80 or over with acute or convalescent COVID-19. The genes are TRBV5-1 and TRBJ1-1; 8 bases agree with TRBD1. The material sequenced was peripheral blood. Written as DNA, the CDR3 is TGCGCCAGCAGCCTGGACAGGGACACTGAAGCTTTCTTT. It specifies CASSLDRDTEAFF.